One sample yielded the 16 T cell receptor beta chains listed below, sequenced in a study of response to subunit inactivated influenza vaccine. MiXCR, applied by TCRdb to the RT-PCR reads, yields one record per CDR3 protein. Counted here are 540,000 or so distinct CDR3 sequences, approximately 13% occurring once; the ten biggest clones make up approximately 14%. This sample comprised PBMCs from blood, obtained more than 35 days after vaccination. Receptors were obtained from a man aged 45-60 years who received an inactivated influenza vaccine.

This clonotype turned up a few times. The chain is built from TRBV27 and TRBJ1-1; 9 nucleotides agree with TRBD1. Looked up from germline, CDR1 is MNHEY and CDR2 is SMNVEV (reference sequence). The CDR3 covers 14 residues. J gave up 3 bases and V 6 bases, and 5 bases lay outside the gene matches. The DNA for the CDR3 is TGTGCCAGCAGACCCGGGACAGGGCACACTGAAGCTTTCTTT. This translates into CASRPGTGHTEAFF.

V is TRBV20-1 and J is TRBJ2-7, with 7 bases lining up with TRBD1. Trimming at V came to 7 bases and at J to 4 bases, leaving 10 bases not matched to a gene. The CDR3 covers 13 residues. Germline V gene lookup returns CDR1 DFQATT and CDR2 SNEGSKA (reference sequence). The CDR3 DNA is TGCAGTGTTCAACCGGGACAGAGGTACGAGCAGTACTTC. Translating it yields CSVQPGQRYEQYF.

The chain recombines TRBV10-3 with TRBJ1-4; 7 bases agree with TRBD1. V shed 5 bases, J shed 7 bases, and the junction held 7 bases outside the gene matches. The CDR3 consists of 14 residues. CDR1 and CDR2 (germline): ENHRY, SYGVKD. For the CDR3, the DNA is TGTGCCATCAGTTCCGGGACAGATGGTGAAAAACTGTTTTTT. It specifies CAISSGTDGEKLFF.

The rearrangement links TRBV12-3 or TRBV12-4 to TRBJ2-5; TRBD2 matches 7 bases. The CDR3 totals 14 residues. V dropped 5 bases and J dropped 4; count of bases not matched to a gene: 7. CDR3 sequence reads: CASSHAGDLETQYF. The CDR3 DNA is TGTGCCAGCAGTCACGCGGGGGACCTAGAGACCCAGTACTTC.

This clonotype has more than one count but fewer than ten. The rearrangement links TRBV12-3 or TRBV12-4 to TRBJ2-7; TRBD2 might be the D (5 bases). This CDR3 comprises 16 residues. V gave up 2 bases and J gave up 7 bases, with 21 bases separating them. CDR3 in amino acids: CASSLRTGYLWAEQYF. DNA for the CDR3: TGTGCCAGCAGTTTAAGGACGGGGTATCTATGGGCAGAGCAGTACTTC.

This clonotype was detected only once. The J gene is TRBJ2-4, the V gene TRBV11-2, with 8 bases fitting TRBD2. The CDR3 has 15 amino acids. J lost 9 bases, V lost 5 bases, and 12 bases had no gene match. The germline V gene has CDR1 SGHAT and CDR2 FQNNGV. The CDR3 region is CASSPSGGAWGIQYF. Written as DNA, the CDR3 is TGTGCCAGCAGCCCCTCCGGGGGGGCCTGGGGCATTCAGTACTTC.

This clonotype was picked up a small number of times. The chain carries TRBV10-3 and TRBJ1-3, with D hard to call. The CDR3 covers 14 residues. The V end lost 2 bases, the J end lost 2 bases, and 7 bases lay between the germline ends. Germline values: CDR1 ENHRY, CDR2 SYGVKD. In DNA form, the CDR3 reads TGTGCCATCAGTGAGGTAGCCGCTGGAAACACCATATATTTT. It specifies CAISEVAAGNTIYF.

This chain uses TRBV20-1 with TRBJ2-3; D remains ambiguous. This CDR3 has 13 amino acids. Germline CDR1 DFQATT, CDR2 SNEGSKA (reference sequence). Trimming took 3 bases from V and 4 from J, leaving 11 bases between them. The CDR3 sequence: CSARKGSADTQYF. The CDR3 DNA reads TGCAGTGCTAGGAAAGGTTCGGCAGATACGCAGTATTTT.

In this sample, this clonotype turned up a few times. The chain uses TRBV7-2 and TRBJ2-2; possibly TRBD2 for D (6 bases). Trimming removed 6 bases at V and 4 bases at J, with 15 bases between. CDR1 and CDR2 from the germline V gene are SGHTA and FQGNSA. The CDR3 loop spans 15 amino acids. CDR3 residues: CASRRGGGITGELFF. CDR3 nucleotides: TGTGCCAGCAGGCGGGGCGGCGGAATCACCGGGGAGCTGTTTTTT.

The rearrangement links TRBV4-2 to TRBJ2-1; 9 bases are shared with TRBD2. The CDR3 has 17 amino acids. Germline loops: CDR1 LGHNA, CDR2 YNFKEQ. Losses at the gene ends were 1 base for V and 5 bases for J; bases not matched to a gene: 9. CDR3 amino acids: CASSQGQGLAGNNEQFF. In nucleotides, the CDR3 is TGTGCCAGCAGCCAAGGTCAGGGGCTAGCGGGAAACAATGAGCAGTTCTTC.

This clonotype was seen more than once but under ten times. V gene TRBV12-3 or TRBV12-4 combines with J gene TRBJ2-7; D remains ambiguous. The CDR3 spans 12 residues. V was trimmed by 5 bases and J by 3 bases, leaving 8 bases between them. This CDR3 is CASSRAVYEQYF. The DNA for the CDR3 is TGTGCCAGCAGTCGTGCGGTCTACGAGCAGTACTTC.

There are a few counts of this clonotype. Written as DNA, the CDR3 is TGCAGTGCTGGCGGGGCGGGCGGGAGAACAGATACGCAGTATTTT. Protein: CSAGGAGGRTDTQYF. The rearrangement uses TRBV20-1 and TRBJ2-3, with 7 bases that match TRBD2. The CDR3 has 15 residues. The V and J ends lost 5 bases and 3 bases, in that order; junction bases with no gene match: 11. From germline, CDR1 is DFQATT and CDR2 SNEGSKA (reference sequence).

CDR3 nucleotides: TGCAGTGTATCGAAACCGGGGGGTTATACCGGGGAGCTGTTTTTT. This encodes CSVSKPGGYTGELFF. The rearrangement links TRBV20-1 to TRBJ2-2, with TRBD2 matching 7 bases. Germline V gene lookup returns CDR1 DFQATT and CDR2 SNEGSKA (reference sequence). The CDR3 loop spans 15 amino acids. V shed 7 bases, J shed 5 bases, and the junction held 13 bases outside the gene matches.

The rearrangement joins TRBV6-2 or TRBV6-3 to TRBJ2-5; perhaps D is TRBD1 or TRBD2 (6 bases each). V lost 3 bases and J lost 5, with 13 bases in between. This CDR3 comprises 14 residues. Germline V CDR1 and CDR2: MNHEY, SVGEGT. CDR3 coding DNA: TGTGCCAGCAGTTATGGACGGGGGCCGGAGACCCAGTACTTC. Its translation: CASSYGRGPETQYF.

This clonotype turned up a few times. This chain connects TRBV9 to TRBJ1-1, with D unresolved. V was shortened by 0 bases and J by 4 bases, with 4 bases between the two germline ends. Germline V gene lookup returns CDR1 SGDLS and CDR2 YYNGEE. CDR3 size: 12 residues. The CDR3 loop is CASSVAPTEAFF. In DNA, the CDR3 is TGTGCCAGCAGCGTAGCCCCCACTGAAGCTTTCTTT.

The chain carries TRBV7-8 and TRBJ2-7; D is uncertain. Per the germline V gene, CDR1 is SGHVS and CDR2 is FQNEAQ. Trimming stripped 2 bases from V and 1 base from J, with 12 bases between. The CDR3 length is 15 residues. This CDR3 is CASSLMGIFSYEQYF. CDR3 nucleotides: TGTGCCAGCAGCTTAATGGGTATTTTTTCCTACGAGCAGTACTTC.